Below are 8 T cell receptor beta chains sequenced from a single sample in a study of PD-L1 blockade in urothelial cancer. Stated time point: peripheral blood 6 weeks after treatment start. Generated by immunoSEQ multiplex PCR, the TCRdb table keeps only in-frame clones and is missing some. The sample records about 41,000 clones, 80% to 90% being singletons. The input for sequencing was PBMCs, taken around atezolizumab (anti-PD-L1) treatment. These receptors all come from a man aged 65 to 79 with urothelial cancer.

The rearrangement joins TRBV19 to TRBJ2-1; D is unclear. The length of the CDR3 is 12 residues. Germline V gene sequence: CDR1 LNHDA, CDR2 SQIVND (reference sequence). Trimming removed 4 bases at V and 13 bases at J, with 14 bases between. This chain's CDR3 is CASSKVGGPQFF. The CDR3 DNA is TGTGCCAGTAGTAAGGTTGGCGGTCCACAGTTCTTC.

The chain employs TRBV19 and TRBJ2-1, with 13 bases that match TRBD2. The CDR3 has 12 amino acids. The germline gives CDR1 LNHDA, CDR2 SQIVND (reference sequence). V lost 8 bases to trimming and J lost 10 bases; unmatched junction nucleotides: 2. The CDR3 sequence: CASRLAGGEQFF. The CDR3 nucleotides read TGTGCCAGTCGACTAGCGGGAGGCGAGCAGTTCTTC.

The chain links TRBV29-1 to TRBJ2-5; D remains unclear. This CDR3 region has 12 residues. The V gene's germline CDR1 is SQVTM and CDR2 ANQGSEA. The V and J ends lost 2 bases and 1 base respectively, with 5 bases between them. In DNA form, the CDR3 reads TGCAGCGTTGAATCCGTCCAAGAGACCCAGTACTTC. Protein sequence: CSVESVQETQYF.

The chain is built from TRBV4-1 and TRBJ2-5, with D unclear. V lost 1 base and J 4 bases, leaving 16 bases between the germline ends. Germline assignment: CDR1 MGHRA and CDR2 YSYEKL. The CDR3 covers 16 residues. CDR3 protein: CASSQVNSAGLETQYF. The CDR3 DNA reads TGCGCCAGCAGCCAAGTGAACAGTGCAGGTCTAGAGACCCAGTACTTC.

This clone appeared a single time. CDR3 sequence (DNA): TGTGCCAGCAGCAGCCCGACTAGCGGGAGCTCCTACGAGCAGTACTTC. As protein: CASSSPTSGSSYEQYF. J is TRBJ2-7 and V is TRBV28; 12 bases are shared with TRBD2. Germline assignment: CDR1 MDHEN and CDR2 SYDVKM. There are 16 residues in the CDR3. V trimming: 6 bases; J trimming: 0 bases; junction bases outside the gene matches: 6.

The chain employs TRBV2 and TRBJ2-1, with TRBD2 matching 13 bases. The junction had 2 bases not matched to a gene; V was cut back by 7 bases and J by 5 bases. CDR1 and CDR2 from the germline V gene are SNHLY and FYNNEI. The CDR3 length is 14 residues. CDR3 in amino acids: CASIGLAGDNEQFF. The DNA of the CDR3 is TGTGCCAGCATAGGACTAGCGGGAGACAATGAGCAGTTCTTC.

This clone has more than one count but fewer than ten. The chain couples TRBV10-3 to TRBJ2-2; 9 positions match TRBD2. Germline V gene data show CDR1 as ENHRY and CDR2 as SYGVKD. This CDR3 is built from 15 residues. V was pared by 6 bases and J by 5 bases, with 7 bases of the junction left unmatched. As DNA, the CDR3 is TGTGCCATCAGCACCTCTAGCGGGAAAACCGGGGAGCTGTTTTTT. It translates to CAISTSSGKTGELFF.

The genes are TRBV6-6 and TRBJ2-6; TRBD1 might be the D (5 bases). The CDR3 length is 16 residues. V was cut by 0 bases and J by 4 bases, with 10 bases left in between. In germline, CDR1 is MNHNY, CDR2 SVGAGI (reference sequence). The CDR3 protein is CASSYSRQSGANVLTF. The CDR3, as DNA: TGTGCCAGCAGTTACTCACGACAGTCCGGGGCCAACGTCCTGACTTTC.